The sequence of this T cell receptor (beta chain) was determined in a study of Graves' ophthalmopathy and Graves' hyperthyroidism. RNA transcripts yielded amplified TCR beta CDR3 regions. RT-PCR was first run with HTBI primers, then multiplex PCR in a second round. TCRdb redid the calling of the multiplex PCR reads with MiXCR, one entry per CDR3 protein. This sample has about 200,000 distinct CDR3 sequences; roughly 29% occur once, and the top ten carry about 9.3%. V lost 4 bases and J lost 11, with 17 bases in between. The CDR3 totals 13 residues. CDR1 and CDR2 from the germline V gene are SGHDN and FVKESK. Many counts were recorded for this clonotype.

Sequenced material: peripheral blood. The TCR sequence derives from a man in his forties or fifties with Graves' ophthalmopathy. This chain connects TRBV14 to TRBJ2-5, with D possibly called TRBD1 or TRBD2 (5 bases each). CDR3 sequence (DNA): TGTGCCAGCAGCCCATCAATGGGGACCCCACAGTACTTC. It translates to CASSPSMGTPQYF.